The 11 T cell receptor beta chains listed next were all sequenced from one sample in a study of blood T cell repertoires in COVID-19. Profiled with immunoSEQ multiplex PCR; TCRdb holds only in-frame clones, not every one. Of some 80,000 clones in the sample, around 86% are singletons; the top ten hold approximately 44%. The source material was peripheral blood. These receptors were collected from a man at least 80 years old with acute or convalescent COVID-19.

The rearrangement links TRBV29-1 to TRBJ1-2; no clear D gene. With 7 bases removed from V and 4 bases from J, the gap between germline ends came to 10 bases. The CDR3 contains 11 residues. CDR1 and CDR2 from the germline V gene are SQVTM and ANQGSEA. The CDR3 nucleotides read TGCAGCGCCTGGACTGGCTATGGCTACACCTTC. Protein: CSAWTGYGYTF.

This clone turned up a few times. The chain links TRBV27 to TRBJ1-1; TRBD1 matches 10 bases. The CDR3 extends over 18 amino acids. CDR1 MNHEY and CDR2 SMNVEV come from the germline V gene (reference sequence). The ends lost 6 bases at V and 3 bases at J; junction bases unmatched: 16. As DNA, the CDR3 is TGTGCCAGCAGACCCCGGGACAGGGGACCCGGGTTCGACACTGAAGCTTTCTTT. Encoded protein: CASRPRDRGPGFDTEAFF.

This chain connects TRBV7-2 to TRBJ2-7, with TRBD1 as a possible D gene (6 bases). The CDR3 runs 15 residues. The V gene lost 1 base and the J gene lost 1 base, with 11 bases spanning the gap. Germline CDR1 SGHTA, CDR2 FQGNSA. The CDR3 spells CASSLGQAKSYEQYF. In DNA form, the CDR3 reads TGTGCCAGCAGCTTAGGACAGGCCAAATCCTACGAGCAGTACTTC.

V usage is TRBV28 and J usage is TRBJ2-7; D uncertain. With 6 bases removed from V and 4 bases from J, the gap between germline ends came to 7 bases. The CDR3 has 11 amino acids. Germline V lookup: CDR1 MDHEN, CDR2 SYDVKM. The CDR3 is CASSSRYEQYF. The CDR3 DNA reads TGTGCCAGCAGCTCACGGTACGAGCAGTACTTC. Complete variable domain (other parts from reference TRBV28 and TRBJ2-7): DVKVTQSSRYLVKRTGEKVFLECVQDMDHENMFWYRQDPGLGLRLIYFSYDVKMKEKGDIPEGYSVSREKKERFSLILESASTNQTSMYLCASSSRYEQYFGPGTRLTVT.

The genes are TRBV5-1 and TRBJ2-5, with a weak D call TRBD2 (5 bases). Trimming removed 4 bases from V and 1 base from J, with 11 bases in between. Germline V gene lookup returns CDR1 SGHRS and CDR2 YFSETQ. The CDR3 is made up of 14 amino acids. The CDR3 protein is CASSANGVQETQYF. Here the CDR3 DNA reads TGCGCCAGCAGCGCGAACGGGGTCCAAGAGACCCAGTACTTC.

The J gene is TRBJ1-6, the V gene TRBV2, with D possibly being TRBD1 (5 bases). The germline V gene has CDR1 SNHLY and CDR2 FYNNEI. The CDR3 extends over 15 amino acids. Deletions cut 7 bases from V and 0 bases from J, with 10 bases between. The CDR3 DNA reads as TGTGCCAGCAATGTAGACAGCTCCTATAATTCACCCCTCCACTTT. This encodes CASNVDSSYNSPLHF.

The chain carries TRBV28 and TRBJ2-5; 9 bases fit TRBD2. The CDR3 contains 16 residues. Trimming took 6 bases from V and 5 from J; bases not matched to a gene: 13. CDR1 and CDR2 (germline): MDHEN, SYDVKM. Here the CDR3 reads CASRETSGRSPETQYF. DNA of the CDR3: TGTGCCAGCAGGGAGACTAGCGGAAGGTCCCCTGAGACCCAGTACTTC.

V is TRBV29-1 and J is TRBJ1-2, with TRBD1 identical over 10 bases. V dropped 7 bases and J dropped 4; count of bases not matched to a gene: 9. This CDR3 comprises 14 residues. Germline V gene data show CDR1 as SQVTM and CDR2 as ANQGSEA. CDR3 in DNA: TGCAGCGCCGAACGGACAGGGGGGGCCTATGGCTACACCTTC. This sequence encodes CSAERTGGAYGYTF.

V is TRBV6-6 and J is TRBJ2-7, with D possibly matching TRBD2 (5 bases). V lost 4 bases to trimming and J lost 0 bases, with 10 bases between them. This CDR3 spans 14 amino acids. From germline, CDR1 is MNHNY and CDR2 SVGAGI (reference sequence). CDR3 DNA: TGTGCCAGCAGTTCCCCGGGGATCTCCTACGAGCAGTACTTC. This translates into CASSSPGISYEQYF.

The chain couples TRBV30 to TRBJ1-5; D unclear. CDR1 GTSNPN and CDR2 SVGIG come from the germline V gene (reference sequence). Between the trimmed V and J ends, which lost 0 bases and 7 bases, there was a span of 4 bases. There are 11 residues in the CDR3. In DNA, the CDR3 is TGTGCCTGGAGTGTCGGGCAGCCCCAGCATTTT. The encoded protein is CAWSVGQPQHF.

This clone is a singleton in its sample. The chain carries TRBV30 and TRBJ2-7; 8 nucleotides align to TRBD1. Germline-derived CDR1 and CDR2 are GTSNPN and SVGIG (reference sequence). The CDR3 consists of 12 residues. The junction had 1 base not matched to a gene; V was cut back by 3 bases and J by 3 bases. CDR3 residues: CAWRGTGYEQYF. Written as DNA, the CDR3 is TGTGCCTGGAGGGGGACAGGCTACGAGCAGTACTTC. Supplemented by reference TRBV30 and TRBJ2-7, the full variable domain reads SQTIHQWPATLVQPVGSPLSLECTVEGTSNPNLYWYRQAAGRGLQLLFYSVGIGQISSEVPQNLSASRPQDRQFILSSKKLLLSDSGFYLCAWRGTGYEQYFGPGTRLTVT.